Each of the 21 T cell receptor beta chains below was sequenced from the same sample in a study of T cell changes during pregnancy in multiple sclerosis. The repertoire was sequenced with immunoSEQ multiplex PCR; TCRdb's copy has only in-frame clones and lacks some. The sample yields about 73,000 clones, roughly 90% seen once. This sample comprised peripheral blood, obtained after pregnancy. Receptor source: a female donor in good health, enrolled as a control in a pregnancy study.

V and J are TRBV7-2 and TRBJ2-3, with TRBD2 matching over 10 bases. Germline V gives CDR1 SGHTA, CDR2 FQGNSA. V lost 3 bases and J lost 7; bases outside the gene matches: 4. The CDR3 length is 14 residues. CDR3 region: CASSLGTSVNTQYF. CDR3 bases: TGTGCCAGCAGCTTGGGGACTAGCGTGAATACGCAGTATTTT.

The chain combines TRBV7-9 with TRBJ2-3; TRBD2 matches at 12 bases. The CDR3 runs 17 residues. Trimming cost V 2 bases and J 6 bases; bases outside gene matches: 9. The V gene's germline CDR1 is SEHNR and CDR2 FQNEAQ (reference sequence). The CDR3 sequence: CASSLKLSTSGRDTQYF. In DNA, the CDR3 is TGTGCCAGCAGCTTAAAACTATCAACTAGCGGGAGGGATACGCAGTATTTT.

V usage is TRBV7-2 and J usage is TRBJ1-2; D may be TRBD1 (6 bases). Trimming took off 5 bases at V and 7 bases at J, with 14 bases between the two ends. The CDR3 length is 13 residues. Germline CDR1 is SGHTA and CDR2 is FQGNSA. In DNA form, the CDR3 reads TGTGCCAGCAGCCCGGGGGGGCTAAGTGGCTACACCTTC. This translates into CASSPGGLSGYTF.

This clone was observed once. This chain connects TRBV10-3 to TRBJ1-2; TRBD1 matches 10 bases. The germline CDR1 and CDR2 sequences are ENHRY and SYGVKD. Trimming took 3 bases from V and 8 from J; bases not matched to a gene: 3. The CDR3 spans 13 residues. DNA for the CDR3: TGTGCCATCAGTGACGGGACAGGGGTGGGCTACACCTTC. This sequence encodes CAISDGTGVGYTF.

The chain recombines TRBV30 with TRBJ2-3; TRBD2 aligns across 8 bases. V dropped 5 bases and J dropped 1; count of bases not matched to a gene: 8. The CDR3 runs 15 residues. Germline CDR1 and CDR2: GTSNPN and SVGIG (reference sequence). CDR3 amino acids: CAWLLSGGGTDTQYF. In DNA, the CDR3 is TGTGCCTGGCTCCTTTCGGGGGGGGGCACAGATACGCAGTATTTT.

This clone was found once. The gene calls are TRBV18 and TRBJ2-1, with 13 bases matching TRBD2. CDR1 is KGHSH, CDR2 LQKENI, per germline. Unmatched junction bases numbered 7, after V lost 7 bases and J lost 10 bases. The CDR3 contains 14 residues. CDR3 coding DNA: TGTGCCAGCTACGGGACTAGCGGGACTTTGGAGCAGTTCTTC. Its translation: CASYGTSGTLEQFF. The complete variable domain, with remaining parts taken from reference TRBV18 and TRBJ2-1, reads NAGVMQNPRHLVRRRGQEARLRCSPMKGHSHVYWYRQLPEEGLKFMVYLQKENIIDESGMPKERFSAEFPKEGPSILRIQQVVRGDSAAYFCASYGTSGTLEQFFGPGTRLTVL.

This clone showed up just once. The CDR3, as DNA: TGTGCCAGCAGTGAACTCTACGAGCAGTACTTC. Amino acid sequence: CASSELYEQYF. The chain links TRBV6-1 to TRBJ2-7, with no clear D. There are 11 residues in the CDR3. The ends were cut back, 2 bases at V and 3 bases at J, with 2 bases in the middle. Per the germline V gene, CDR1 is MNHNS and CDR2 is SASEGT.

The chain is built from TRBV5-5 and TRBJ2-5; 10 bases are shared with TRBD1. The CDR3 contains 15 residues. Germline values: CDR1 SGHKS, CDR2 YYEKEE (reference sequence). With 2 bases clipped from V and 3 bases from J, the junction kept 4 bases outside the gene matches. The CDR3 nucleotides are TGTGCCAGCAGCTTTTGGACAGGGGGGGAAGAGACCCAGTACTTC. It specifies CASSFWTGGEETQYF. Drawing the rest from reference TRBV5-5 and TRBJ2-5, the complete variable domain is DAGVTQSPTHLIKTRGQQVTLRCSPISGHKSVSWYQQVLGQGPQFIFQYYEKEERGRGNFPDRFSARQFPNYSSELNVNALLLGDSALYLCASSFWTGGEETQYFGPGTRLLVL.

This rearrangement joins TRBV9 to TRBJ2-2, with 7 bases fitting TRBD2. From germline, CDR1 is SGDLS and CDR2 YYNGEE. V shed 1 base and J 3 bases; nucleotides not matched to a gene: 3. This CDR3 contains 15 residues. CDR3 DNA sequence: TGTGCCAGCAGCGTAAGGACTAGGGACACCGGGGAGCTGTTTTTT. Amino acid sequence: CASSVRTRDTGELFF.

The chain links TRBV30 to TRBJ2-7, with D unresolved. Per the germline V gene, CDR1 is GTSNPN and CDR2 is SVGIG (reference sequence). V lost 0 bases and J lost 6, with 9 bases in between. The CDR3 is 12 amino acids. For the CDR3, the DNA is TGTGCCTGGAGTGTAAAAGTCGGCGAGCAGTACTTC. It encodes CAWSVKVGEQYF.

The chain is built from TRBV6-1 and TRBJ2-1, with 9 bases lining up with TRBD1. The germline V gene has CDR1 MNHNS and CDR2 SASEGT. After removal of 4 bases from V and 15 bases from J, the junction contained 13 bases not matched to a gene. This CDR3 spans 14 amino acids. CDR3 coding DNA: TGTGCCAGCAGTGGAGGGGACAGGGCCGGGCGGGGGTTCTTC. Protein sequence: CASSGGDRAGRGFF.

The chain employs TRBV5-1 and TRBJ2-2; TRBD1 matches at 8 bases. The ends lost 3 bases at V and 3 bases at J; junction bases unmatched: 1. This CDR3 comprises 14 residues. In germline, CDR1 is SGHRS, CDR2 YFSETQ. CDR3 nucleotide sequence: TGCGCCAGCAGCTACAGGGGGGACACCGGGGAGCTGTTTTTT. Its protein is CASSYRGDTGELFF.

The chain links TRBV5-1 to TRBJ1-4; 7 bases agree with TRBD1. This CDR3 region has 13 residues. The ends lost 2 bases at V and 8 bases at J; junction bases unmatched: 3. The germline V gene encodes CDR1 SGHRS and CDR2 YFSETQ. The CDR3 spells CASSLDREEKLFF. In nucleotides, the CDR3 is TGCGCCAGCAGCTTAGACAGGGAAGAAAAACTGTTTTTT.

This rearrangement joins TRBV15 to TRBJ2-3, with 8 bases aligning to TRBD2. The CDR3 is 16 amino acids. V lost 2 bases and J lost 4; bases outside the gene matches: 8. Germline CDR1 reads LNHNV; CDR2 reads YYDKDF (reference sequence). CDR3 sequence reads: CATSRRASGGADTQYF. The CDR3 nucleotides are TGTGCCACCAGCAGAAGAGCCAGCGGGGGCGCAGATACGCAGTATTTT. Looking up the rest from reference TRBV15 and TRBJ2-3 gives the full variable domain: DAMVIQNPRYQVTQFGKPVTLSCSQTLNHNVMYWYQQKSSQAPKLLFHYYDKDFNNEADTPDNFQSRRPNTSFCFLDIRSPGLGDTAMYLCATSRRASGGADTQYFGPGTRLTVL.

The chain has TRBV5-4 and TRBJ2-7; 7 bases line up with TRBD1. J lost 4 bases, V lost 4 bases, and 8 bases had no gene match. Germline-derived CDR1 and CDR2 are SGHNT and YYREEE (reference sequence). The CDR3 extends over 14 amino acids. The CDR3 DNA reads TGTGCCAGCAGCCCCACCGACAGGGAGTACGAGCAGTACTTC. Its protein is CASSPTDREYEQYF.

This clone was recorded only once. The chain couples TRBV28 to TRBJ2-7; D unresolved. The germline V gene has CDR1 MDHEN and CDR2 SYDVKM. V lost 3 bases to trimming and J lost 2 bases, with 2 bases between them. The length of the CDR3 is 11 residues. The CDR3: CASSFTYEQYF. CDR3 bases: TGTGCCAGCAGTTTTACCTACGAGCAGTACTTC.

This clone qualifies as medium-sized. The chain uses TRBV15 and TRBJ1-2; D is undetermined. Trimming took off 0 bases at V and 8 bases at J, with 19 bases between the two ends. This CDR3 has 16 residues. Germline loops: CDR1 LNHNV, CDR2 YYDKDF (reference sequence). The CDR3 reads CATSRDRQAFPDGYTF. DNA of the CDR3: TGTGCCACCAGCAGAGACAGGCAGGCGTTCCCTGACGGCTACACCTTC.

Worth noting for this clone: An end of the junction does not agree with germline; a read error may underlie this. The rearrangement uses TRBV2 and TRBJ1-4; D is unclear. The CDR3 runs 15 residues. Looked up from germline, CDR1 is SNHLY and CDR2 is FYNNEI. CDR3 sequence: CASSESGSTGKKVFF. Written as DNA, the CDR3 is TGTGCCAGCAGTGAATCTGGCTCGACGGGAAAAAAAGTGTTTTTT.

The rearrangement uses TRBV7-9 and TRBJ2-7; unclear D gene. Deletions cut 3 bases from V and 3 bases from J, with 12 bases between. The CDR3 length is 14 residues. Per germline, CDR1 SEHNR and CDR2 FQNEAQ (reference sequence). The CDR3 DNA follows: TGTGCCAGCAGCTTGCCGGGTGCCAACTACGAGCAGTACTTC. Protein sequence: CASSLPGANYEQYF.

This clone was seen once. The chain uses TRBV6-1 and TRBJ1-1; no definite D call. This CDR3 comprises 11 residues. The V and J ends lost 6 bases and 11 bases respectively, with 13 bases between them. Germline loops: CDR1 MNHNS, CDR2 SASEGT. CDR3 in DNA: TGTGCCAGCAGGGAGAAAAGGGAGGCTTTCTTT. Its translation is CASREKREAFF.

This chain uses TRBV7-9 with TRBJ2-2; perhaps TRBD1 as D (6 bases). There are 12 residues in the CDR3. The germline CDR1 and CDR2 sequences are SEHNR and FQNEAQ (reference sequence). Trimming left V 7 bases short and J 6 bases short, with 9 bases between. The CDR3 loop reads CASTGDSGELFF. The CDR3 DNA sequence: TGTGCCAGCACAGGGGATTCCGGGGAGCTGTTTTTT.